Listed below are T cell receptor beta chains from one sample, sequenced in a study of blood T cell repertoires in COVID-19. TCRdb's table, derived via immunoSEQ multiplex PCR, lists solely in-frame clones and lacks some. The data show 98,000 or so clones, roughly 80% seen once. Sequences were obtained from peripheral blood. The receptors derive from a man aged 60-69 years with acute or convalescent COVID-19. The CDR3 runs from the conserved cysteine through the conserved F or W.

v_call,j_call,cdr3_aa
TRBV7-6,TRBJ1-1,CASSLVTVNTEAFF
TRBV27,TRBJ1-6,CASSFLPGGNSPLHF
TRBV3-1/TRBV3-2,TRBJ1-1,CASSLNQGAGAFF
TRBV5-5,TRBJ1-3,CASSTGQTGNTIYF
TRBV13,TRBJ2-7,CASSLSGTGSYEQYF
TRBV18,TRBJ2-7,CASSPTDSRSYEQYF
TRBV10-3,TRBJ2-3,CASGRERTDTQYF
TRBV19,TRBJ2-3,CASSIPGQGAIDTQYF
TRBV11-3,TRBJ2-2,CASSTRTGNTGELFF
TRBV5-5,TRBJ1-1,CASSLAPSGEAFF
TRBV6-5,TRBJ1-3,CASRAQDQSGNTIYF
TRBV7-9,TRBJ1-1,CASSLGRGAGTEAFF
TRBV9,TRBJ2-2,CASSVSGSNSGELFF
TRBV7-9,TRBJ1-4,CASKRTVDEKLFF
TRBV3-1/TRBV3-2,TRBJ2-2,CASTQGDKGTGELFF
TRBV24-1,TRBJ1-1,CATSDFAGIQAFF
TRBV5-6,TRBJ1-4,CASSLAPQGDEKLFF
TRBV5-4,TRBJ1-2,CASSPSPTGTGGRRNGYTF
TRBV5-1,TRBJ2-5,CASSPEALEETQYF
TRBV6-2/TRBV6-3,TRBJ2-7,CASSYGGTVPGEQYF
TRBV16,TRBJ1-2,CASSQSGGSGYTF
TRBV7-2,TRBJ2-5,CASSAAGTEETQYF
TRBV2,TRBJ1-2,CASSITGGGEYGYTF
TRBV24-1,TRBJ2-7,CATSDSGTGSYEQYF
TRBV9,TRBJ2-7,CASSVTSGRINEQYF
TRBV9,TRBJ2-3,CASSVAGTDTQYF
TRBV3-1/TRBV3-2,TRBJ1-2,CASSPLSASYGYTF
TRBV7-9,TRBJ2-7,CASSRWRGQEPYEQYF
TRBV5-4,TRBJ2-1,CASSGGGGTYNEQFF
TRBV5-1,TRBJ2-3,CASSLLAGGVADTQYF
TRBV7-3,TRBJ2-1,CASSLNGVRNEQFF
TRBV7-2,TRBJ2-3,CASSLAGGPNTDTQYF
TRBV6-5,TRBJ1-5,CASSYQEGQPQHF
TRBV18,TRBJ2-1,CASSILAGEPIYNEQFF
TRBV5-8,TRBJ2-7,CASSLMVTGVYEQYF
TRBV18,TRBJ1-1,CASSPNRGFTEAFF
TRBV4-2,TRBJ2-6,CASSQEGLTGANVLTF
TRBV6-2/TRBV6-3,TRBJ2-7,CASSYYRDYRYEQYF
TRBV11-2,TRBJ1-1,CASSLAGYVEAFF
TRBV19,TRBJ1-5,CASSPNRQGRSQPQHF
TRBV28,TRBJ2-7,CASLDSSTYEQYF
TRBV6-1,TRBJ1-5,CASSARPGQGGQGNQPQHF
TRBV19,TRBJ2-1,CASSTGAGRSYNEQFF
TRBV27,TRBJ1-2,CASSSGQGEGYTF
TRBV5-1,TRBJ1-1,CASSYDPGTGGRSNTEAFF